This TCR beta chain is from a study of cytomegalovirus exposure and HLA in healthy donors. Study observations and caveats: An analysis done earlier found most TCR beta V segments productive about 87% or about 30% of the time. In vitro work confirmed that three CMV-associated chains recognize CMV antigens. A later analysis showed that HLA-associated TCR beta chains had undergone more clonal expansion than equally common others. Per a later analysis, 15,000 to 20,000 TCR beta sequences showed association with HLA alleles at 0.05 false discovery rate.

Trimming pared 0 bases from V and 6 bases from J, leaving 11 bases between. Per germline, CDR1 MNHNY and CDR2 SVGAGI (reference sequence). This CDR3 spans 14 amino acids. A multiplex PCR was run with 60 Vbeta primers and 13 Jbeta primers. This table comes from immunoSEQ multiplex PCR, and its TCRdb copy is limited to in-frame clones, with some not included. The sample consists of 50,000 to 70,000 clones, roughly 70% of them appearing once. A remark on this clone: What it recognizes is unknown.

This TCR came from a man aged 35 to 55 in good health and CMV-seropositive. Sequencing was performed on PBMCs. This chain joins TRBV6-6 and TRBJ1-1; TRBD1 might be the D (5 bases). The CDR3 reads CASSYSQGRSEAFF. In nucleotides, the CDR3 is TGTGCCAGCAGTTACTCCCAGGGTCGGTCTGAAGCTTTCTTT.